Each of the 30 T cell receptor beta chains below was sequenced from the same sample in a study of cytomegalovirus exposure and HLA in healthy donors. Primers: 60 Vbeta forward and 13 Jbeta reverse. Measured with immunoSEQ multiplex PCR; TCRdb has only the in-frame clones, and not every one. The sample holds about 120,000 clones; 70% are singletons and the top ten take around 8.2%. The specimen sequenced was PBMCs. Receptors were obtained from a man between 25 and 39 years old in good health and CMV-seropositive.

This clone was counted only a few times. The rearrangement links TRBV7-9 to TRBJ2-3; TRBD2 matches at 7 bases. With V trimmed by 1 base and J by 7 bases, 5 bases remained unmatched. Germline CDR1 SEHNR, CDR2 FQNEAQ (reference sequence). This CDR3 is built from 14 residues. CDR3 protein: CASSLEGRVHTQYF. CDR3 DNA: TGTGCCAGCAGCTTAGAGGGGAGGGTGCATACGCAGTATTTT.

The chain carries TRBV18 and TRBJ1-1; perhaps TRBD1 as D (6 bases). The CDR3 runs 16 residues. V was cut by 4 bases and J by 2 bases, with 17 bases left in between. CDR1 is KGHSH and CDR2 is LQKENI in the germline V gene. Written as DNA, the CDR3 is TGTGCCAGCTCACGGCTTCCTCCAGGGGTTAACACTGAAGCTTTCTTT. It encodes CASSRLPPGVNTEAFF.

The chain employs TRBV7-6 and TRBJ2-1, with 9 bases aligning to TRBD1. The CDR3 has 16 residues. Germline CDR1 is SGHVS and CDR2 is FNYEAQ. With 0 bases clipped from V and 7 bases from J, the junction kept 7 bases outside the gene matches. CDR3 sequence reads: CASSLAPLDRGNEQFF. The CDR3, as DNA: TGTGCCAGCAGCTTAGCCCCGTTAGACAGGGGGAATGAGCAGTTCTTC.

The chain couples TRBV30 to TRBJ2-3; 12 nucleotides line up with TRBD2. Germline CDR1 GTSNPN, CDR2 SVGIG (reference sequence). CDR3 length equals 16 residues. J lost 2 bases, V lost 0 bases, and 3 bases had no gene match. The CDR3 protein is CAWSVLAGGPTDTQYF. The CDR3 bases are TGTGCCTGGAGTGTACTAGCGGGGGGACCCACAGATACGCAGTATTTT.

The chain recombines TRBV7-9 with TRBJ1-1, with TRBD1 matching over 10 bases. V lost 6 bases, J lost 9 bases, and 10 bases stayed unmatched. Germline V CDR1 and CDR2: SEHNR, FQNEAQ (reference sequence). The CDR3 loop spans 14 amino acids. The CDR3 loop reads CASSFLDRGQKAFF. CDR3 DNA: TGTGCCAGCAGTTTTCTCGACAGGGGGCAAAAAGCTTTCTTT.

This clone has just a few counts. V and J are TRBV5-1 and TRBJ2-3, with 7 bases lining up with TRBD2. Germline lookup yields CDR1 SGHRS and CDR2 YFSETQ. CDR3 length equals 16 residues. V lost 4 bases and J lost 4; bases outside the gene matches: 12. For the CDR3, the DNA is TGCGCCAGCAGCGGGCTAACGACTAGCCTGGCAGATACGCAGTATTTT. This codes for CASSGLTTSLADTQYF.

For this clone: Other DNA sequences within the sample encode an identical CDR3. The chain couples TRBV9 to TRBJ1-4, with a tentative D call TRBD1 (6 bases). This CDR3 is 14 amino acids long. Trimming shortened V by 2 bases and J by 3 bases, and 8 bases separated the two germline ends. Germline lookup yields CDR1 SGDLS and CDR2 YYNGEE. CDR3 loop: CASSVGASNEKLFF. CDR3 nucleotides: TGTGCCAGCAGCGTGGGGGCGTCTAATGAAAAACTGTTTTTT.

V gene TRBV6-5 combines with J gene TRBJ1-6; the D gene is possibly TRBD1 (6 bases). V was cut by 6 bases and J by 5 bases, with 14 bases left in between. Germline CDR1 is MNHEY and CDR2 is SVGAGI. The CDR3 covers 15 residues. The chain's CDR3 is CASSLGAPNNSPLHF. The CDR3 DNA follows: TGTGCCAGCAGCCTGGGGGCCCCCAATAATTCACCCCTCCACTTT.

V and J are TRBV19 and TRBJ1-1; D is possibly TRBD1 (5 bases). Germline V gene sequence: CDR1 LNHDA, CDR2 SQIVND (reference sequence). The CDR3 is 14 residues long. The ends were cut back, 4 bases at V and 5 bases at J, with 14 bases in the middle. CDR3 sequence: CASSKMGGKTEAFF. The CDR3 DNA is TGTGCCAGTAGTAAGATGGGGGGGAAAACTGAAGCTTTCTTT.

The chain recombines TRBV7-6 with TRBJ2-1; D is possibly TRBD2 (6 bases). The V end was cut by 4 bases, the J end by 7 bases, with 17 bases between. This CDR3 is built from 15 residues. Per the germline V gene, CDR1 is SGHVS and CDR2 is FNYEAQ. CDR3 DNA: TGTGCCAGCAGCTCGGGCCCGCACGCGGGGAATGAGCAGTTCTTC. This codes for CASSSGPHAGNEQFF.

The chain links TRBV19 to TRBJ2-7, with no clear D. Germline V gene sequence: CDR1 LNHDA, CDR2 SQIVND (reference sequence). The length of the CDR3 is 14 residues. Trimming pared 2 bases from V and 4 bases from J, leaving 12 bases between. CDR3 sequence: CASSIQAWQYEQYF. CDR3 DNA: TGTGCCAGTAGTATACAGGCGTGGCAGTACGAGCAGTACTTC.

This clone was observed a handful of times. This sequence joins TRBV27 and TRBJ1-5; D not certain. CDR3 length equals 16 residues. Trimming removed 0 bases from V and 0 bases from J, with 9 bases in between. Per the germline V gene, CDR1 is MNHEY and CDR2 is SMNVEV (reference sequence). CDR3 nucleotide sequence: TGTGCCAGCAGTTTATCGGTAGTTTATAGCAATCAGCCCCAGCATTTT. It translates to CASSLSVVYSNQPQHF.

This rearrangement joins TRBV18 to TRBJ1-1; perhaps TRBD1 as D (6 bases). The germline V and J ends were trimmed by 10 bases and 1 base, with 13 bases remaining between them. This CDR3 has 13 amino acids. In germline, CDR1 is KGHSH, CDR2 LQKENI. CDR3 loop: CATNQGRNTEAFF. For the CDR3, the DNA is TGTGCCACCAATCAGGGGCGGAACACTGAAGCTTTCTTT.

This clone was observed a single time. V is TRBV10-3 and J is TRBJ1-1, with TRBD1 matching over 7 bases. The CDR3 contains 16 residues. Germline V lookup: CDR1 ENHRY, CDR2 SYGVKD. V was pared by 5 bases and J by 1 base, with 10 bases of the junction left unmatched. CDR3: CAISNRGRSGNTEAFF. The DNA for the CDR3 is TGTGCCATCAGTAACAGGGGCCGGAGCGGGAACACTGAAGCTTTCTTT.

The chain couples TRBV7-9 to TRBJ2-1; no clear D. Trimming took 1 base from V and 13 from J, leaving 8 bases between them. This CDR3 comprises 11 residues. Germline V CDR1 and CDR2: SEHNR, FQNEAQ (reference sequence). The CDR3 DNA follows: TGTGCCAGCAGCTTAGATATCTATCAGTTCTTC. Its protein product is CASSLDIYQFF.

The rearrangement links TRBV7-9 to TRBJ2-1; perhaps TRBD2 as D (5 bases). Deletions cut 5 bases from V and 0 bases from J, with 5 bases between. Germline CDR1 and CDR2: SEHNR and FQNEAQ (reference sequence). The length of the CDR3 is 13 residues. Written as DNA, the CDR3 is TGTGCCAGCAGCGGGAGCTCCTACAATGAGCAGTTCTTC. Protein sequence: CASSGSSYNEQFF.

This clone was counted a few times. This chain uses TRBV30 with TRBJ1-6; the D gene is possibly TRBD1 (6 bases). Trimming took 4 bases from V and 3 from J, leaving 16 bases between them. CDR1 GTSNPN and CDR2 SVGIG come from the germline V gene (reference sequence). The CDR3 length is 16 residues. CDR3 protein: CAWTLRGINYNSPLHF. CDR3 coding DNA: TGTGCCTGGACGCTAAGGGGGATCAACTATAATTCACCCCTCCACTTT.

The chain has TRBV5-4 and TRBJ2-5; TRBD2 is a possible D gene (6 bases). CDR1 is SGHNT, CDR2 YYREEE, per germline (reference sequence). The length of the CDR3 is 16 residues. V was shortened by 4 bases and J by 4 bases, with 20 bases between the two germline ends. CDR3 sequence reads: CASSPHRLTSGETQYF. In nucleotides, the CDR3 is TGTGCCAGCAGCCCCCACCGACTGACTAGTGGAGAGACCCAGTACTTC.

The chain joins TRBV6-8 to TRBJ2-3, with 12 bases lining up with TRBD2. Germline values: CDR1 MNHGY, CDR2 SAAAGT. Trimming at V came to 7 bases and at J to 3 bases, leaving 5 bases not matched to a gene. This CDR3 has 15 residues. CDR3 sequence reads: CASNPLAGGTDTQYF. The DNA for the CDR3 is TGTGCCAGCAACCCACTAGCGGGAGGTACAGATACGCAGTATTTT.

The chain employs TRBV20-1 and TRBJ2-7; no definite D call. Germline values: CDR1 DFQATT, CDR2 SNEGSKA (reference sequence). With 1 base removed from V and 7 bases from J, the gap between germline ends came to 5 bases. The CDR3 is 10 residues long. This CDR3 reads CSARAGEQYF. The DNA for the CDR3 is TGCAGTGCTAGAGCCGGGGAGCAGTACTTC.

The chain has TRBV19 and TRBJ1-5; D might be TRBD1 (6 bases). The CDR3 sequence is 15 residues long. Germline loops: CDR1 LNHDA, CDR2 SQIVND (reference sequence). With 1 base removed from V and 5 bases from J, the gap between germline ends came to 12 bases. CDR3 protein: CASSIAGDGYQPQHF. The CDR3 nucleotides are TGTGCCAGTAGTATAGCAGGGGACGGCTATCAGCCCCAGCATTTT. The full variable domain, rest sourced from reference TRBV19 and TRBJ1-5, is DGGITQSPKYLFRKEGQNVTLSCEQNLNHDAMYWYRQDPGQGLRLIYYSQIVNDFQKGDIAEGYSVSREKKESFPLTVTSAQKNPTAFYLCASSIAGDGYQPQHFGDGTRLSIL.

The chain's CDR3 is CASSFRGNEQFF. The CDR3 DNA reads TGCGCCAGCAGCTTTCGCGGGAACGAGCAGTTCTTC. J is TRBJ2-1 and V is TRBV5-1, with D possibly TRBD2 on 6 matching bases. The CDR3 contains 12 residues. V was shortened by 2 bases and J by 10 bases, with 10 bases between the two germline ends. From germline, CDR1 is SGHRS and CDR2 YFSETQ.

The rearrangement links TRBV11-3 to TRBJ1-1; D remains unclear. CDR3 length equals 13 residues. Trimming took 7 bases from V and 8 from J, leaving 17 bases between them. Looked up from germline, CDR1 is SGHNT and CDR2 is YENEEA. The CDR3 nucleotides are TGTGCCAGCAACCACGAGAACGAGGCCGAAGCTTTCTTT. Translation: CASNHENEAEAFF.

The DNA for the CDR3 is TGTGCCAGCAGCGAGGGGGAGTACACTGAAGCTTTCTTT. Translating it yields CASSEGEYTEAFF. The chain is built from TRBV7-9 and TRBJ1-1, with D perhaps TRBD1 (6 bases). This CDR3 contains 13 residues. Per the germline V gene, CDR1 is SEHNR and CDR2 is FQNEAQ (reference sequence). V lost 5 bases and J 3 bases, leaving 10 bases between the germline ends.

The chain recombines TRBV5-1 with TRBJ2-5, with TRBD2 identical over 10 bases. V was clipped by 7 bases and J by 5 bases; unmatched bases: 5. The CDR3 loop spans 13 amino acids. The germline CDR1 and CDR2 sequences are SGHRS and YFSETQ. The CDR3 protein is CASRTSGEETQYF. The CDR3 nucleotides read TGCGCCAGCCGTACTAGCGGGGAGGAGACCCAGTACTTC. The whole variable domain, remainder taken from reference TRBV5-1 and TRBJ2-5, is KAGVTQTPRYLIKTRGQQVTLSCSPISGHRSVSWYQQTPGQGLQFLFEYFSETQRNKGNFPGRFSGRQFSNSRSEMNVSTLELGDSALYLCASRTSGEETQYFGPGTRLLVL.

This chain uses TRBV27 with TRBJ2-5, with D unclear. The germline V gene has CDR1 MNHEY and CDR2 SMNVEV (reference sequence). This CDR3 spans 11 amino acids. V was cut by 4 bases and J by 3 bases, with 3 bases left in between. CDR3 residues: CASSYKETQYF. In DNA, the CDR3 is TGTGCCAGCAGTTACAAAGAGACCCAGTACTTC.

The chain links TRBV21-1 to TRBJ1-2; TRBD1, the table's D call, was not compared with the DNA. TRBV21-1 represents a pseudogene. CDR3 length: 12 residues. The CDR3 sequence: CATSKDRGGYTF. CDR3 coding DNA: TGTGCCACCAGCAAGGACAGGGGCGGCTACACCTTC.

The CDR3 DNA sequence: TGTGCCAGCAGCCTTAGAGGGTGGAACACTGAAGCTTTCTTT. It yields the protein CASSLRGWNTEAFF. This rearrangement joins TRBV4-2 to TRBJ1-1; D gene ambiguous. The V end was cut by 4 bases, the J end by 1 base, with 10 bases between. The germline V gene has CDR1 LGHNA and CDR2 YNFKEQ. The CDR3 covers 14 residues.

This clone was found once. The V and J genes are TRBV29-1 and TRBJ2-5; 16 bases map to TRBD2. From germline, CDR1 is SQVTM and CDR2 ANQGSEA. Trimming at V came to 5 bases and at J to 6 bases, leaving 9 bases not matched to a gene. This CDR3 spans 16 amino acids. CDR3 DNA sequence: TGCAGCGTTCTCGGGACTAGCGGGGGGGCCGAAAAGACCCAGTACTTC. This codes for CSVLGTSGGAEKTQYF. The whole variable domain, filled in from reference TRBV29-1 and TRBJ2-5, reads SAVISQKPSRDICQRGTSLTIQCQVDSQVTMMFWYRQQPGQSLTLIATANQGSEATYESGFVIDKFPISRPNLTFSTLTVSNMSPEDSSIYLCSVLGTSGGAEKTQYFGPGTRLLVL.

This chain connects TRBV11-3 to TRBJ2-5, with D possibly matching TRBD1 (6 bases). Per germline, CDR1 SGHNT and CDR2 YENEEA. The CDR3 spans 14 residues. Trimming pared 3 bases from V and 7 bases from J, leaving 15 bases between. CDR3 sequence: CASSLPGVGGTQYF. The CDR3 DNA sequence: TGTGCCAGCAGCTTGCCCGGTGTAGGGGGGACCCAGTACTTC.